This T cell receptor beta chain came from a study of identical twins. Trimming took 5 bases from V and 5 from J, leaving 13 bases between them. This CDR3 comprises 13 residues. The germline CDR1 and CDR2 sequences are MNHEY and SMNVEV (reference sequence). Via MiXCR, TCRdb re-called the 5' RACE reads, giving one row per CDR3 protein. The sample carries some 900,000 distinct CDR3 sequences, more than 9% recorded once. Study-level results: Because invariant MAIT and iNKT cells could be present, zero-insertion analyses could be partly confounded.

This clonotype was seen only a few times. Its antigen remains unknown. These data also featured in a second study, about yellow fever vaccine responses in identical twins.

The sample was PBMCs. This clonotype was obtained from a woman aged 18-29 years in good health. The chain combines TRBV27 with TRBJ2-7; D is undetermined. CDR3 amino acids: CASSLTTRHEQYF. The CDR3 nucleotides are TGTGCCAGCAGTCTGACGACCCGCCACGAGCAGTACTTC.